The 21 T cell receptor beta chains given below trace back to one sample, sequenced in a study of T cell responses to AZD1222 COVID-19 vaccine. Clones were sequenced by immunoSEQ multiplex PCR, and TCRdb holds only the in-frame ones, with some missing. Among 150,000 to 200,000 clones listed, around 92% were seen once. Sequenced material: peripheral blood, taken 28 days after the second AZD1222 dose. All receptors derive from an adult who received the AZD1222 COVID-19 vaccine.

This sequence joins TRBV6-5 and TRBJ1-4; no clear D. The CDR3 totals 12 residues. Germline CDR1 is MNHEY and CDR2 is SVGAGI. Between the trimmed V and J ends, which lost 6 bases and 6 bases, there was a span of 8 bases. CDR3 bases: TGTGCCAGCAGCCGCTCGGATGAAAAACTGTTTTTT. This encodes CASSRSDEKLFF.

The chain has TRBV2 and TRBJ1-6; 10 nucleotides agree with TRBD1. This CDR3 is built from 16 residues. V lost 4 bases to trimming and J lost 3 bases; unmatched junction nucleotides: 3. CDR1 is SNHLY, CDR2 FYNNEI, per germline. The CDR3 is CASSAWTGGYNSPLHF. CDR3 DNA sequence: TGTGCCAGCAGTGCCTGGACAGGGGGCTATAATTCACCCCTCCACTTT.

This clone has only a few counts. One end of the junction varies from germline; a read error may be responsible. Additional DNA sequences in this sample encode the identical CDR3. CDR3 sequence (DNA): TGTGCTAGCAGCTTAGATGTGAACACTGAAGCTTTCTTT. This gives the protein CASSLDVNTEAFF. This chain joins TRBV7-7 and TRBJ1-1; D is undetermined. The length of the CDR3 is 13 residues. Germline CDR1 is SSHAT and CDR2 is FNYEAQ (reference sequence).

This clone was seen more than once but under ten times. CDR3 loop: CASSPTNSQYTEAFF. As DNA, the CDR3 is TGTGCCAGCTCACCAACGAACAGCCAGTACACTGAAGCTTTCTTT. The chain joins TRBV18 to TRBJ1-1, with D unresolved. V was shortened by 2 bases and J by 3 bases, with 13 bases between the two germline ends. The V gene's germline CDR1 is KGHSH and CDR2 LQKENI. The CDR3 covers 15 residues.

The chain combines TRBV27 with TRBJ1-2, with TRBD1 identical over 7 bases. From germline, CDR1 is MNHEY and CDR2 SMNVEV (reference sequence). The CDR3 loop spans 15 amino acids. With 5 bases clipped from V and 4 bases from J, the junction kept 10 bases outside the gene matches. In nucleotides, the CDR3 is TGTGCCAGCAGTCCTACGGACAGGCAATCCTATGGCTACACCTTC. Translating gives CASSPTDRQSYGYTF.

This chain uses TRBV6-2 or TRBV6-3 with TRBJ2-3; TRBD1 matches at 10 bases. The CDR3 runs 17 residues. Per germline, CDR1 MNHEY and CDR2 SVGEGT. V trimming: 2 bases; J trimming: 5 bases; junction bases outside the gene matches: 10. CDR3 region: CASSYLGTGVGEDTQYF. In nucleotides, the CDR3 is TGTGCCAGCAGTTACCTTGGGACAGGGGTGGGAGAAGATACGCAGTATTTT.

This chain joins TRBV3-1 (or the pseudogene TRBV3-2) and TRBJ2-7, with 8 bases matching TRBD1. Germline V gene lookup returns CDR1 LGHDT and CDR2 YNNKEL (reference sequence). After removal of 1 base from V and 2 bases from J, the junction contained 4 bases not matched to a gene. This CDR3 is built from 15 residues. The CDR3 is CASSQGGQETYEQYF. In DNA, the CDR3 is TGTGCCAGCAGCCAAGGGGGACAGGAAACCTACGAGCAGTACTTC.

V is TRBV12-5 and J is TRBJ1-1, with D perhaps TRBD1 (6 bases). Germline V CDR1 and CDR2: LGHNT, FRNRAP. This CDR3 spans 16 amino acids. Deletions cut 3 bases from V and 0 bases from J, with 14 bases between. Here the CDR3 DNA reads TGTGCTAGTGGTTTTTCACCGACAGGTATGAACACTGAAGCTTTCTTT. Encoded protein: CASGFSPTGMNTEAFF.

CDR3 protein: CASTPSRLAIYNTDTQYF. The CDR3 nucleotides read TGTGCCAGCACCCCTTCGCGACTAGCGATCTATAACACAGATACGCAGTATTTT. The gene calls are TRBV28 and TRBJ2-3, with 8 bases that match TRBD2. This CDR3 has 18 residues. Losses at the gene ends were 7 bases for V and 2 bases for J; bases not matched to a gene: 17. Germline loops: CDR1 MDHEN, CDR2 SYDVKM.

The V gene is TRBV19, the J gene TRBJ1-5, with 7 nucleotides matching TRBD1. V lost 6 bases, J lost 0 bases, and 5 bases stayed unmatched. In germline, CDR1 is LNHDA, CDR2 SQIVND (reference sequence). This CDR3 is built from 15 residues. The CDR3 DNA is TGTGCCAGTAGCACCGGGACAGTTAGCAATCAGCCCCAGCATTTT. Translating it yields CASSTGTVSNQPQHF.

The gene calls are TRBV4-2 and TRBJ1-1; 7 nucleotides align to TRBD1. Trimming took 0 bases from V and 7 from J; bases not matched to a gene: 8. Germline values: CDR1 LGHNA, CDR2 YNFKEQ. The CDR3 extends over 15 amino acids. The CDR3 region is CASSQDHGTDVEAFF. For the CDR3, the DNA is TGTGCCAGCAGCCAAGATCATGGGACAGACGTTGAAGCTTTCTTT.

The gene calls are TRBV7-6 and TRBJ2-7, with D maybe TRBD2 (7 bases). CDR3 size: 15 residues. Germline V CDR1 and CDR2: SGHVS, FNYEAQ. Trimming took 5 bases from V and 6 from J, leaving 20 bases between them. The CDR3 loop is CASSATPRGASEQYF. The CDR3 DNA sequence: TGTGCCAGCAGCGCAACGCCCCGGGGGGCTTCCGAGCAGTACTTC.

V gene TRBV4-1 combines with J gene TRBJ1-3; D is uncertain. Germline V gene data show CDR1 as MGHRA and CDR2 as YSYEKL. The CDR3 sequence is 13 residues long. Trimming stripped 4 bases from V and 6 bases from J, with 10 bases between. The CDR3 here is CASSLRTENTIYF. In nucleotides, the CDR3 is TGCGCCAGCAGCCTTCGGACGGAAAACACCATATATTTT.

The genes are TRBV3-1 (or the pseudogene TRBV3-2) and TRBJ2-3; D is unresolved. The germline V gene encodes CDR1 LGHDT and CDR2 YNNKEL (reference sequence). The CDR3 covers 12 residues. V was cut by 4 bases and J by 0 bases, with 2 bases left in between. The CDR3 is CASSLSTDTQYF. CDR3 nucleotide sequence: TGTGCCAGCAGCCTTAGCACAGATACGCAGTATTTT.

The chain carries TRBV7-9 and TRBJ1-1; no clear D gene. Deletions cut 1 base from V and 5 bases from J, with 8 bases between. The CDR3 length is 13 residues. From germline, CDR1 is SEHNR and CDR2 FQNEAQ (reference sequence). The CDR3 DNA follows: TGTGCCAGCAGCTTAGTCGGGGAAACTGAAGCTTTCTTT. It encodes CASSLVGETEAFF.

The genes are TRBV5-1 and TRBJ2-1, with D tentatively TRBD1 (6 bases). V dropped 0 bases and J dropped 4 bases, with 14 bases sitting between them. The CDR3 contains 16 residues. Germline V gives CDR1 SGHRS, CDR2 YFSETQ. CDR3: CASSLDREIGYNEQFF. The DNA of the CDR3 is TGCGCCAGCAGCTTGGACAGGGAGATTGGGTACAATGAGCAGTTCTTC.

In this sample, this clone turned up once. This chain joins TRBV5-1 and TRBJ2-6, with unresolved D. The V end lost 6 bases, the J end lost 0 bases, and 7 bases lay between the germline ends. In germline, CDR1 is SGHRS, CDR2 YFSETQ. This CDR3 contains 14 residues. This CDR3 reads CASIDTSGANVLTF. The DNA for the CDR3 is TGCGCCAGCATCGACACCTCTGGGGCCAACGTCCTGACTTTC. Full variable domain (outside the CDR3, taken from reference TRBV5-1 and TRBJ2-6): KAGVTQTPRYLIKTRGQQVTLSCSPISGHRSVSWYQQTPGQGLQFLFEYFSETQRNKGNFPGRFSGRQFSNSRSEMNVSTLELGDSALYLCASIDTSGANVLTFGAGSRLTVL.

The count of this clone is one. The CDR3 DNA is TGTGCCACGGGGACACAAAAGACCACTGAAGCTTTCTTT. This translates into CATGTQKTTEAFF. The rearrangement joins TRBV15 to TRBJ1-1; weak D call: TRBD1 (6 bases). This CDR3 comprises 13 residues. CDR1 LNHNV and CDR2 YYDKDF come from the germline V gene (reference sequence). V was clipped by 9 bases and J by 4 bases, with 15 bases between them.

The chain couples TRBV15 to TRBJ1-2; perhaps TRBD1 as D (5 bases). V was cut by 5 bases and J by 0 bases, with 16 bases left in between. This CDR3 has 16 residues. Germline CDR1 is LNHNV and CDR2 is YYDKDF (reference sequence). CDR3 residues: CATSSPPGHSNYGYTF. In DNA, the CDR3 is TGTGCCACCAGCTCCCCCCCCGGACATTCTAACTATGGCTACACCTTC.

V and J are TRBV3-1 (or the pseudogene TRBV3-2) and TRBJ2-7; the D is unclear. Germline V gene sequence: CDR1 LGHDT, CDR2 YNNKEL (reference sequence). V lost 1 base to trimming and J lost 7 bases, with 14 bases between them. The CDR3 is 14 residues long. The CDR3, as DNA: TGTGCCAGCAGCCAAGCCGGACCTCATAGGGAGCAGTACTTC. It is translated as CASSQAGPHREQYF.

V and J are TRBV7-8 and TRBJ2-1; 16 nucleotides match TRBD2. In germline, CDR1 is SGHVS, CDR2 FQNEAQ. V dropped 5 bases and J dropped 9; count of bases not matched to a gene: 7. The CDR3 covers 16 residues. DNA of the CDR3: TGTGCCAGCAGCAAGGGACTAGCGGGGGGGCTTAGTGAGCAGTTCTTC. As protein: CASSKGLAGGLSEQFF.